Given below is one T cell receptor beta chain in context. Ages ranged from about 18 to 100 years, with residence in approximately 25 US areas. These data originate in a study of blood T cell repertoires in COVID-19. Study as a whole: Sample material is recorded as cDNA or gDNA derived from T cells, B-cell-depleted T cells, or PBMCs.

Authors' methods: Using reference gene primer amplification, nucleated cell counts were estimated. Method: immunoSEQ multiplex PCR; TCRdb's copy keeps in-frame clones and lacks some. Clone size and V and J calls were adopted from that table, with D and trimming inferred from the DNA. The data contain under 450,000 clones, roughly 84% of them singletons. The germline gives CDR1 MNHEY, CDR2 SVGAGI. Trimming removed 0 bases at V and 4 bases at J, with 12 bases between. This CDR3 region has 16 residues. This TCR came from a woman aged 25 to 39 who had recovered from COVID-19. The J gene is TRBJ1-4, the V gene TRBV6-5; D is perhaps TRBD1 (5 bases). The sequenced sample consisted of PBMCs or T cells enriched from blood (not recorded which). This chain's CDR3 is CASSYSRRADNEKLFF. The CDR3 DNA follows: TGTGCCAGCAGTTACTCCCGCAGGGCAGATAATGAAAAACTGTTTTTT.